This T cell receptor beta chain was obtained from a study of shared T cell receptors in the human thymus. Profiled with immunoSEQ multiplex PCR; TCRdb holds only in-frame clones, not every one. The sample yields more than 300,000 clones, roughly 94% seen once. The CDR3 has 17 amino acids. Trimming stripped 5 bases from V and 0 bases from J, with 14 bases between. Germline CDR1 is SGHTA and CDR2 is FQGNSA. The sequenced sample consisted of thymocytes. This clonotype originated in a human donor. The genes are TRBV7-2 and TRBJ1-6, with D possibly TRBD1 on 5 matching bases. CDR3 sequence reads: CASSDERRGSYNSPLHF. CDR3 sequence (DNA): TGTGCCAGCAGCGACGAAAGGAGGGGCTCCTATAATTCACCCCTCCACTTT. Filled out from reference TRBV7-2 and TRBJ1-6, the complete variable domain reads GAGVSQSPSNKVTEKGKDVELRCDPISGHTALYWYRQSLGQGLEFLIYFQGNSAPDKSGLPSDRFSAERTGGSVSTLTIQRTQQEDSAVYLCASSDERRGSYNSPLHFGNGTRLTVT.